This T cell receptor (beta chain) was profiled in a study of blood T cell repertoires in COVID-19. Study details: The United States, Italy and Spain provided the acute and convalescent COVID-19 samples. The cDNA or gDNA used as material had been derived from T cells, B-cell-depleted T cells, or PBMCs.

Seattle patients were enrolled while actively infected and followed longitudinally. In the original workflow: Scientists estimated how many nucleated cells there were by amplifying reference gene primers. Profiled with immunoSEQ multiplex PCR; TCRdb holds only in-frame clones, not every one. Clone size and the V and J calls come from that table; the DNA yielded D and trimming. Of 150,000 to 180,000 clones in the sample, approximately 86% were seen once. Germline CDR1 and CDR2: MNHEY and SMNVEV (reference sequence). The CDR3 covers 18 residues. The trim removed 4 bases at V and 2 bases at J, leaving 13 bases unmatched.

The chain links TRBV27 to TRBJ2-1; 8 positions agree with TRBD2. Source material: peripheral blood. This receptor was obtained from a man aged 60 to 75 with COVID-19, enrolled during active disease. The CDR3 bases are TGTGCCAGCAGTTCCTCCGAAATAGCGGGAAGAGCCTACAATGAGCAGTTCTTC. Amino acids: CASSSSEIAGRAYNEQFF.